These 5 T cell receptor beta chains came from one sample sequenced in a study of T cell clonotyping in hematopoietic cell transplantation. Sequencing was performed with immunoSEQ multiplex PCR; in TCRdb, only in-frame clones are kept and a portion is missing. Here the sample spans over 8,500 clones, 85% to 90% being singletons. The sample was PBMCs, taken 180 days after allogeneic stem cell transplant. The source of these receptors is a human patient who had an allogeneic stem cell transplant, so the T cells may come from the graft donor. The donor label of this sample is uncertain. Some clones in this sample may be carry-over from other donors' samples.

The V call is TRBV9, the J call TRBJ2-5, with D maybe TRBD1 (6 bases). V was cut by 3 bases and J by 4 bases, with 13 bases left in between. The CDR3 extends over 14 amino acids. Germline-derived CDR1 and CDR2 are SGDLS and YYNGEE. The CDR3 sequence is CASSDRQAPETQYF. The DNA of the CDR3 is TGTGCCAGCAGCGACAGACAGGCACCAGAGACCCAGTACTTC.

This clone has a single count. The chain carries TRBV5-1 and TRBJ2-2; D call uncertain. CDR3 length: 14 residues. The V and J ends lost 1 base and 1 base respectively, with 5 bases between them. Germline lookup yields CDR1 SGHRS and CDR2 YFSETQ. The CDR3 spells CASSLSGNTGELFF. DNA for the CDR3: TGCGCCAGCAGCTTGTCTGGGAACACCGGGGAGCTGTTTTTT. Full variable domain (missing parts from reference TRBV5-1 and TRBJ2-2): KAGVTQTPRYLIKTRGQQVTLSCSPISGHRSVSWYQQTPGQGLQFLFEYFSETQRNKGNFPGRFSGRQFSNSRSEMNVSTLELGDSALYLCASSLSGNTGELFFGEGSRLTVL.

The rearrangement links TRBV30 to TRBJ2-5; a weak D match, TRBD1 (6 bases). The V end lost 3 bases, the J end lost 4 bases, and 12 bases lay between the germline ends. This CDR3 contains 13 residues. Germline assignment: CDR1 GTSNPN and CDR2 SVGIG (reference sequence). The CDR3 DNA is TGTGCCTGGAGAGGATTAGGGGGAGAGACCCAGTACTTC. Its protein is CAWRGLGGETQYF.

This chain links TRBV5-1 with TRBJ1-2, with 7 bases that match TRBD1. The junction had 1 base not matched to a gene; V was cut back by 1 base and J by 4 bases. The CDR3 loop spans 13 amino acids. CDR1 SGHRS and CDR2 YFSETQ come from the germline V gene. The CDR3 sequence: CASSLRDSYGYTF. CDR3 in DNA: TGCGCCAGCAGCTTGCGGGACAGCTATGGCTACACCTTC.

This clone showed up just a few times. This CDR3 reads CAVEGGKVSGYTF. For the CDR3, the DNA is TGTGCCGTTGAAGGGGGAAAGGTCTCTGGCTACACCTTC. The rearrangement uses TRBV7-8 and TRBJ1-2, with D possibly TRBD1 on 6 matching bases. This CDR3 comprises 13 residues. Trimming removed 11 bases from V and 7 bases from J, with 20 bases in between. Germline V gives CDR1 SGHVS, CDR2 FQNEAQ.